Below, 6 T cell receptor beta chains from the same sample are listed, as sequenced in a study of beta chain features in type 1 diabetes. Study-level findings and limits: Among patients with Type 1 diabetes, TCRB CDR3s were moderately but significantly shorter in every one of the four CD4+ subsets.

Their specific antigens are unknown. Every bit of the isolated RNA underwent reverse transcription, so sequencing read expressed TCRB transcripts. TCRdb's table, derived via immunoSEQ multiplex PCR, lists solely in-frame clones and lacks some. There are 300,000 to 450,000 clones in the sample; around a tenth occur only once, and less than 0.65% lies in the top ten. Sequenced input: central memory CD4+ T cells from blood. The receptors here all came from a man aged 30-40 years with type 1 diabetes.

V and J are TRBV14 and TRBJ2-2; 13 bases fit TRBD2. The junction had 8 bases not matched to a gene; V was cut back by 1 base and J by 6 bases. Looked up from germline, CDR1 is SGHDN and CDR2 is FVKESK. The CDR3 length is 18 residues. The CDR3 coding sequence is TGTGCCAGCAGCCAAGTTAAGACTAGCGGGAGGATAGCCGGGGAGCTGTTTTTT. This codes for CASSQVKTSGRIAGELFF. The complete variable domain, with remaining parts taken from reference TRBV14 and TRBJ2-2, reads EAGVTQFPSHSVIEKGQTVTLRCDPISGHDNLYWYRRVMGKEIKFLLHFVKESKQDESGMPNNRFLAERTGGTYSTLKVQPAELEDSGVYFCASSQVKTSGRIAGELFFGEGSRLTVL.

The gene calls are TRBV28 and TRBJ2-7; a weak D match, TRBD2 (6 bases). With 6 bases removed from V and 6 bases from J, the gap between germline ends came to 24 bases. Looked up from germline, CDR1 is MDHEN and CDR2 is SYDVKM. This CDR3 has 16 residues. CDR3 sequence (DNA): TGTGCCAGCAGCCCCTCGGGGGTCGGCGCTTTCGGCGAGCAGTACTTC. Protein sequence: CASSPSGVGAFGEQYF. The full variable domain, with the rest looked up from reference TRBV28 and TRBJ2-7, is DVKVTQSSRYLVKRTGEKVFLECVQDMDHENMFWYRQDPGLGLRLIYFSYDVKMKEKGDIPEGYSVSREKKERFSLILESASTNQTSMYLCASSPSGVGAFGEQYFGPGTRLTVT.

DNA of the CDR3: TGCGCCAGCAGCACGCGTACCCGGGACGGTGAAGCTTTCTTT. Protein sequence: CASSTRTRDGEAFF. The rearrangement joins TRBV5-1 to TRBJ1-1, with D possibly TRBD1 on 5 matching bases. This CDR3 is built from 14 residues. The germline V gene encodes CDR1 SGHRS and CDR2 YFSETQ. Trimming removed 4 bases from V and 7 bases from J, with 17 bases in between. The whole variable domain, filled in from reference TRBV5-1 and TRBJ1-1, reads KAGVTQTPRYLIKTRGQQVTLSCSPISGHRSVSWYQQTPGQGLQFLFEYFSETQRNKGNFPGRFSGRQFSNSRSEMNVSTLELGDSALYLCASSTRTRDGEAFFGQGTRLTVV.

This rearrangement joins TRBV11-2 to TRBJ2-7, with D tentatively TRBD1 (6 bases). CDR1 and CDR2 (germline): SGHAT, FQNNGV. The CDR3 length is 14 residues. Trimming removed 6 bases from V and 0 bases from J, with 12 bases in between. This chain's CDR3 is CASSNDRSSYEQYF. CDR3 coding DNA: TGTGCCAGCAGTAATGACAGGAGCTCCTACGAGCAGTACTTC.

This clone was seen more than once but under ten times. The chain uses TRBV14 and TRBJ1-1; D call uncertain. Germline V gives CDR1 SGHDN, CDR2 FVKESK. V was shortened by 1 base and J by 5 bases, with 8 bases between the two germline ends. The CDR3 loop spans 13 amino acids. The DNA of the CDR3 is TGTGCCAGCAGCCAAGGTTGGGTTACTGAAGCTTTCTTT. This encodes CASSQGWVTEAFF. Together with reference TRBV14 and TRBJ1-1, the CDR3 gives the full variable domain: EAGVTQFPSHSVIEKGQTVTLRCDPISGHDNLYWYRRVMGKEIKFLLHFVKESKQDESGMPNNRFLAERTGGTYSTLKVQPAELEDSGVYFCASSQGWVTEAFFGQGTRLTVV.

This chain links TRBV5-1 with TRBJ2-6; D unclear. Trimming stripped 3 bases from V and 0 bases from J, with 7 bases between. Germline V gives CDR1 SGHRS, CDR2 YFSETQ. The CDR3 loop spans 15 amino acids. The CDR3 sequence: CASSYQDSGANVLTF. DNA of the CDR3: TGCGCCAGCAGCTATCAGGACTCTGGGGCCAACGTCCTGACTTTC.